These 8 T cell receptor beta chains were all obtained from the same sample, sequenced in a study of tumour-infiltrating T cells in Burkitt lymphoma. Method: immunoSEQ multiplex PCR; TCRdb's copy keeps in-frame clones and lacks some. The data show more than 45,000 clones, with roughly 31% seen just once and over 2.5% held by the top ten. Sequenced sample: tumor tissue. Receptors originate from a human donor with Burkitt lymphoma.

About this clone: A junction end diverges from the germline sequence, so it may reflect a read error. V is TRBV4-3 and J is TRBJ1-3, with D maybe TRBD1 (5 bases). The length of the CDR3 is 18 residues. The germline V gene encodes CDR1 LGHNA and CDR2 YSLEER. The CDR3 DNA sequence: TGCGCCAGCAGCCACCGTACCGGGGGGGGTCTCTCTGGAAACACCAGATATTTT. Protein product: CASSHRTGGGLSGNTRYF.

The chain employs TRBV15 and TRBJ1-5, with 7 positions matching TRBD1. CDR3 length: 15 amino acids. After removal of 1 base from V and 4 bases from J, the junction contained 4 bases not matched to a gene. Germline lookup yields CDR1 LNHNV and CDR2 YYDKDF (reference sequence). In DNA form, the CDR3 reads TGTGCCACCAGCAGAGGGACAGGCTCTAATCAGCCCCAGCATTTT. Its protein product is CATSRGTGSNQPQHF.

In its sample, this clone was seen a few times. The J gene is TRBJ2-2, the V gene TRBV7-2, with no clear D. Trimming took 5 bases from V and 6 from J, leaving 7 bases between them. The CDR3 sequence is 12 residues long. CDR1 and CDR2 (germline): SGHTA, FQGNSA. CDR3 DNA sequence: TGTGCCAGCAGCACGTTCGCCGGGGAGCTGTTTTTT. Amino acid sequence: CASSTFAGELFF. Looking up the rest from reference TRBV7-2 and TRBJ2-2 gives the full variable domain: GAGVSQSPSNKVTEKGKDVELRCDPISGHTALYWYRQSLGQGLEFLIYFQGNSAPDKSGLPSDRFSAERTGGSVSTLTIQRTQQEDSAVYLCASSTFAGELFFGEGSRLTVL.

This clone was counted only a few times. The chain joins TRBV4-2 to TRBJ1-3; TRBD1 matches at 8 bases. In germline, CDR1 is LGHNA, CDR2 YNFKEQ. This CDR3 region has 16 residues. Trimming removed 1 base from V and 3 bases from J; junction bases left unmatched: 5. In DNA, the CDR3 is TGTGCCAGCAGCCAAGTGGACAGGGACAGTGGAAACACCATATATTTT. This translates into CASSQVDRDSGNTIYF.

The rearrangement links TRBV2 to TRBJ2-3; no clear D gene. Germline CDR1 SNHLY, CDR2 FYNNEI. The V and J ends lost 6 bases and 2 bases respectively, with 15 bases between them. The CDR3 spans 15 residues. DNA for the CDR3: TGTGCCAGCAGGCCGTTAGACCCCCTCACAGATACGCAGTATTTT. The encoded protein is CASRPLDPLTDTQYF. The full variable domain, completed using reference TRBV2 and TRBJ2-3, is EPEVTQTPSHQVTQMGQEVILRCVPISNHLYFYWYRQILGQKVEFLVSFYNNEISEKSEIFDDQFSVERPDGSNFTLKIRSTKLEDSAMYFCASRPLDPLTDTQYFGPGTRLTVL.

This clone came up a few times. The V gene is TRBV5-4, the J gene TRBJ2-7; D remains ambiguous. Trimming cost V 4 bases and J 2 bases, with 10 bases left between them. From germline, CDR1 is SGHNT and CDR2 YYREEE (reference sequence). The CDR3 covers 13 residues. The DNA of the CDR3 is TGTGCCAGCAGCCCTACCGGTACCTACGAGCAGTACTTC. This encodes CASSPTGTYEQYF.

This clone was detected a few times. The gene calls are TRBV11-3 and TRBJ2-2; D perhaps matches TRBD2 (7 bases). With 0 bases removed from V and 4 bases from J, the gap between germline ends came to 12 bases. This CDR3 has 16 residues. The V gene's germline CDR1 is SGHNT and CDR2 YENEEA. This CDR3 reads CASSLESGGLTGELFF. CDR3 bases: TGTGCCAGCAGCTTAGAGTCGGGGGGCCTCACCGGGGAGCTGTTTTTT. Full variable domain (remainder filled in from reference TRBV11-3 and TRBJ2-2): EAGVVQSPRYKIIEKKQPVAFWCNPISGHNTLYWYLQNLGQGPELLIRYENEEAVDDSQLPKDRFSAERLKGVDSTLKIQPAELGDSAVYLCASSLESGGLTGELFFGEGSRLTVL.

This chain connects TRBV28 to TRBJ1-5; TRBD1 might be the D (6 bases). The CDR3 consists of 16 residues. Trimming shortened V by 5 bases and J by 3 bases, and 17 bases separated the two germline ends. Germline V CDR1 and CDR2: MDHEN, SYDVKM. The CDR3 reads CASSIVTGFNNQPQHF. The CDR3 coding sequence is TGTGCCAGCAGTATTGTGACAGGTTTCAACAATCAGCCCCAGCATTTT.